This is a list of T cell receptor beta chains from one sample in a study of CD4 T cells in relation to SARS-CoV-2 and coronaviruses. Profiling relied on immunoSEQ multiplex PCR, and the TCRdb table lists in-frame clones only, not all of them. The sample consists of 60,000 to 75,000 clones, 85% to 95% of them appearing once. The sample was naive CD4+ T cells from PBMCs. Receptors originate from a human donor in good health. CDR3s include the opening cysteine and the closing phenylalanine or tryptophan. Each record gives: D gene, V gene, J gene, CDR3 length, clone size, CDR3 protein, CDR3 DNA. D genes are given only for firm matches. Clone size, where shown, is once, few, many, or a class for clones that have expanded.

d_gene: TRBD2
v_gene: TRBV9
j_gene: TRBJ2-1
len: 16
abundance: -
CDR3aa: CASSPSLAGAGGEQFF
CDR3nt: TGTGCCAGCAGCCCCTCCTTAGCGGGGGCGGGGGGTGAGCAGTTCTTC

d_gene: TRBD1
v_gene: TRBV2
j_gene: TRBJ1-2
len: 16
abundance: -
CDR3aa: CASSRQWTGEGYGYTF
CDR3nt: TGTGCCAGCAGTAGACAGTGGACAGGGGAGGGTTATGGCTACACCTTC

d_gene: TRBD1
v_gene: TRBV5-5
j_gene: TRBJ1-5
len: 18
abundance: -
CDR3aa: CASDLHLTGRESNQPQHF
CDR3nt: TGTGCCAGCGACCTGCACTTGACAGGGAGGGAGAGCAATCAGCCCCAGCATTTT

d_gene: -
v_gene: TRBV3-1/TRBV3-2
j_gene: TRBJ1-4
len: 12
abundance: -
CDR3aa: CASSQGAGPVFF
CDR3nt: TGTGCCAGCAGCCAAGGGGCGGGACCGGTGTTTTTT

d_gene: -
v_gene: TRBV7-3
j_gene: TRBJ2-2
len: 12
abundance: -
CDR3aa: CASSLNTGELFF
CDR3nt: TGTGCCAGCAGCCTGAACACCGGGGAGCTGTTTTTT

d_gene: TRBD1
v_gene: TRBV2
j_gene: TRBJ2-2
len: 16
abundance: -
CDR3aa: CASSPRGRRSTGELFF
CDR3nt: TGTGCCAGCAGCCCCAGGGGGCGACGGAGCACCGGGGAGCTGTTTTTT

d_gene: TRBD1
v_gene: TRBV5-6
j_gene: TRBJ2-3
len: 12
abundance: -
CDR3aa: CASGQGTDTQYF
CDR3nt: TGTGCCAGCGGACAGGGCACAGATACGCAGTATTTT

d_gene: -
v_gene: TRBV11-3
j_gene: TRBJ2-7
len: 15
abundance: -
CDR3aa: CASSLGGRSSYEQYF
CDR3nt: TGTGCCAGCAGCTTAGGCGGACGGAGCTCCTACGAGCAGTACTTC

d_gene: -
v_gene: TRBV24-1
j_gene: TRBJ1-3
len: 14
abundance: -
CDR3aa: CATSSRENRNTIYF
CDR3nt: TGTGCCACCAGTAGCAGGGAAAACAGAAACACCATATATTTT

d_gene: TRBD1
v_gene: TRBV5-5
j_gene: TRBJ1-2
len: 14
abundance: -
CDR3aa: CASSSLQGNYGYTF
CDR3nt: TGTGCCAGCAGCTCGCTACAGGGGAACTATGGCTACACCTTC

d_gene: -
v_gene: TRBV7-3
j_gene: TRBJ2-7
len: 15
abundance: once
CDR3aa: CASSLGGRDSYEQYF
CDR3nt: TGTGCCAGCAGCTTAGGGGGGAGAGACTCCTACGAGCAGTACTTC

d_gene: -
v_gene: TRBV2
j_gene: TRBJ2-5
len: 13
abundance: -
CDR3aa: CASRFRASETQYF
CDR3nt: TGTGCCAGCAGGTTTCGAGCGAGCGAGACCCAGTACTTC

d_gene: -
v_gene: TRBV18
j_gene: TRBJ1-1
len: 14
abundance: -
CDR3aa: CASSNGQRGTEAFF
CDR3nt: TGTGCCAGCTCAAATGGACAGCGAGGGACTGAAGCTTTCTTT